Below, 14 T cell receptor beta chains from the same sample are listed, as sequenced in a study of cytomegalovirus exposure and HLA in healthy donors. The study ran its PCR with 60 Vbeta and 13 Jbeta primers. The repertoire was sequenced with immunoSEQ multiplex PCR; TCRdb's copy has only in-frame clones and lacks some. This sample yields 130,000 to 150,000 clones, of which about three quarters are seen a single time; approximately 2.9% belongs to the top ten. Sequencing used PBMCs. The source of these receptors is a man aged 35 to 55 in good health and CMV-seropositive.

The V call is TRBV4-2, the J call TRBJ1-1, with D unresolved. CDR1 and CDR2 from the germline V gene are LGHNA and YNFKEQ. The CDR3 has 14 residues. Trimming took off 2 bases at V and 0 bases at J, with 7 bases between the two ends. CDR3 coding DNA: TGTGCCAGCAGCCAATCGCCGGTGAACACTGAAGCTTTCTTT. Translation gives CASSQSPVNTEAFF.

This chain joins TRBV6-1 and TRBJ2-3; 11 bases match TRBD2. V dropped 4 bases and J dropped 2; count of bases not matched to a gene: 14. Germline V gene lookup returns CDR1 MNHNS and CDR2 SASEGT. This CDR3 contains 19 residues. As DNA, the CDR3 is TGTGCCAGCAGTGGCCATAGCGGGAGGGTCCAGGGGCTCACAGATACGCAGTATTTT. This encodes CASSGHSGRVQGLTDTQYF.

The chain uses TRBV19 and TRBJ2-7, with 10 positions matching TRBD2. CDR3 length equals 16 residues. The junction had 9 bases not matched to a gene; V was cut back by 5 bases and J by 2 bases. Germline assignment: CDR1 LNHDA and CDR2 SQIVND (reference sequence). The CDR3: CASSPRRTSGTYEQYF. CDR3 in DNA: TGTGCCAGTAGTCCCCGGAGGACTAGCGGAACCTACGAGCAGTACTTC.

The chain links TRBV7-9 to TRBJ2-7; 8 nucleotides match TRBD2. The germline gives CDR1 SEHNR, CDR2 FQNEAQ (reference sequence). The CDR3 loop spans 17 amino acids. The V segment lost 3 bases and the J segment 6 bases; nucleotides outside the gene matches: 16. CDR3 sequence reads: CASSFNGARREVPEQYF. In DNA, the CDR3 is TGTGCCAGCAGCTTTAATGGAGCAAGGCGGGAGGTCCCCGAGCAGTACTTC. The full variable domain, rest sourced from reference TRBV7-9 and TRBJ2-7, is DTGVSQNPRHKITKRGQNVTFRCDPISEHNRLYWYRQTLGQGPEFLTYFQNEAQLEKSRLLSDRFSAERPKGSFSTLEIQRTEQGDSAMYLCASSFNGARREVPEQYFGPGTRLTVT.

In this sample, this clone is medium-sized (0.01 to 0.1%). The V gene is TRBV6-1, the J gene TRBJ1-5; TRBD1 might be the D (6 bases). Germline V lookup: CDR1 MNHNS, CDR2 SASEGT. V shed 0 bases and J shed 2 bases, with 8 bases lying between them. This CDR3 is built from 15 residues. This CDR3 reads CASSEAPGGNQPQHF. The CDR3 DNA reads as TGTGCCAGCAGTGAAGCGCCAGGGGGCAATCAGCCCCAGCATTTT.

The genes are TRBV5-1 and TRBJ2-7; possible D gene TRBD1, 5 bases. Trimming took 0 bases from V and 3 from J, leaving 19 bases between them. The CDR3 is 17 amino acids. In germline, CDR1 is SGHRS, CDR2 YFSETQ. The CDR3, as DNA: TGCGCCAGCAGCTTGGGAACAGGAAGGTTTGGAGTCTACGAGCAGTACTTC. Its protein is CASSLGTGRFGVYEQYF.

Notes on this clone: A junction end diverges from the germline sequence, so it may reflect a read error. The rearrangement links TRBV4-1 to TRBJ2-7, with 8 bases aligning to TRBD1. This CDR3 has 17 residues. Germline V gene sequence: CDR1 MGHRA, CDR2 YSYEKL. CDR3 DNA sequence: TGCGCCAGCAGTCAAGGGCGAACAGGGGGTAGAACCTACGAGCAGTACTTC. Encoded protein: CASSQGRTGGRTYEQYF.

The chain uses TRBV6-1 and TRBJ2-5, with TRBD2 as a possible D gene (5 bases). This CDR3 region has 14 residues. Germline V gene data show CDR1 as MNHNS and CDR2 as SASEGT. V was trimmed by 7 bases and J by 5 bases, leaving 17 bases between them. The CDR3 DNA follows: TGTGCCAGCACCCGAGGGCCGGAGTGGGAGACCCAGTACTTC. Amino acids: CASTRGPEWETQYF.

The rearrangement links TRBV10-3 to TRBJ1-1; a possible D gene is TRBD1 (5 bases). CDR1 is ENHRY and CDR2 is SYGVKD in the germline V gene. V was shortened by 6 bases and J by 3 bases, with 8 bases between the two germline ends. The CDR3 covers 12 residues. For the CDR3, the DNA is TGTGCCATCAGGGGGGGGGACACTGAAGCTTTCTTT. Translating it yields CAIRGGDTEAFF.

V gene TRBV18 combines with J gene TRBJ2-5, with D perhaps TRBD2 (5 bases). The CDR3 consists of 16 residues. Germline loops: CDR1 KGHSH, CDR2 LQKENI. Trimming cost V 1 base and J 1 base, with 13 bases left between them. In DNA, the CDR3 is TGTGCCAGCTCACCACAGTTGGGAGTTGGCCAAGAGACCCAGTACTTC. Protein sequence: CASSPQLGVGQETQYF.

To note about this clone: One junction end disagrees with the germline gene, perhaps due to a read error. This sequence joins TRBV5-1 and TRBJ1-2, with a tentative D call TRBD1 (6 bases). The CDR3 has 12 amino acids. CDR1 and CDR2 from the germline V gene are SGHRS and YFSETQ. The CDR3 spells CASSVDRQDLHF. CDR3 DNA sequence: TGCGCCAGCAGCGTCGACAGACAGGACTTACACTTC.

The J gene is TRBJ1-2, the V gene TRBV27; TRBD1 agrees at 7 bases. V trimming: 4 bases; J trimming: 4 bases; junction bases outside the gene matches: 9. The CDR3 is made up of 15 amino acids. Germline assignment: CDR1 MNHEY and CDR2 SMNVEV (reference sequence). The CDR3 here is CASSSAGTAFYGYTF. CDR3 nucleotide sequence: TGTGCCAGCAGTTCAGCCGGGACAGCCTTCTATGGCTACACCTTC.

The gene calls are TRBV10-3 and TRBJ1-5, with D perhaps TRBD1 (6 bases). The CDR3 is 13 amino acids. Trimming pared 8 bases from V and 0 bases from J, leaving 8 bases between. Looked up from germline, CDR1 is ENHRY and CDR2 is SYGVKD. The CDR3 loop reads CAIGQYSNQPQHF. The CDR3 bases are TGTGCCATCGGACAGTATAGCAATCAGCCCCAGCATTTT.

The V gene is TRBV18, the J gene TRBJ2-5; possible D gene TRBD2, 5 bases. This CDR3 comprises 14 residues. The germline V gene has CDR1 KGHSH and CDR2 LQKENI. V lost 6 bases to trimming and J lost 5 bases, with 16 bases between them. The CDR3: CASSPVRGKETQYF. The DNA of the CDR3 is TGTGCCAGCTCGCCAGTTCGGGGAAAGGAGACCCAGTACTTC.